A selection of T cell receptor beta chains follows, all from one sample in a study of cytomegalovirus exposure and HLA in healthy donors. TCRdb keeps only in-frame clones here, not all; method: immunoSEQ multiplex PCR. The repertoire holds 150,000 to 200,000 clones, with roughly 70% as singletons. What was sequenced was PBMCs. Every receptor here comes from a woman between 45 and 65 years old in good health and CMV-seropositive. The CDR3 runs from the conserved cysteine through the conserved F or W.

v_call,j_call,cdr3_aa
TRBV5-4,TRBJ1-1,CASSDFPGQGTTEAFF
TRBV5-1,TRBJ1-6,CASSLVPLGGDNSPLHF
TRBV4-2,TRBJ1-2,CASSQVEGDYGYTF
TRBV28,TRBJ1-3,CASSLVRNSGNTIYF
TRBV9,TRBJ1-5,CASTRQGGQPQHF
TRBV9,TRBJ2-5,CASSVDAGGGQETQYF
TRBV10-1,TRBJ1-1,CASSRGRTRDTEAFF
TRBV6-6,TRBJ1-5,CASSYEDSRYQPQHF
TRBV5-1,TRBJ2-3,CASSLQPGGKDTQYF
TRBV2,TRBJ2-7,CASGDRQGHEQYF
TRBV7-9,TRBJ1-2,CASSLGENYGYTF
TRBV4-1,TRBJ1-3,CASRPIQGIDTIYF
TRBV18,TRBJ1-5,CASSPYHPKGGDNQPQHF
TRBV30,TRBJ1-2,CAWSWTADGYTF
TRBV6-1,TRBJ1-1,CASGDRPNTEAFF
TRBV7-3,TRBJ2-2,CASSFWARGTGELFF
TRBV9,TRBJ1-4,CASSAQGLATNEKLFF
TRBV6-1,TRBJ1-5,CATPNRVSNQPQHF
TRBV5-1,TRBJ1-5,CASSPSSGYNQPQHF
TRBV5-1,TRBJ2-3,CASSGGTVSTDTQYF
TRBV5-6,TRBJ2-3,CASSLALAGGLNTQYF
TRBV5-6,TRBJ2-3,CASTGSSRGDTQYF
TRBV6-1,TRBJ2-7,CASSRRGREQYF
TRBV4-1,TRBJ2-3,CASSLRGDESTDTQYF
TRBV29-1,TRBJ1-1,CSVEEQGETEAFF
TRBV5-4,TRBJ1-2,CASSLQGPYGYTF
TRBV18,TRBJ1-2,CASSPSGDSGYTF
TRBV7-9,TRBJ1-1,CASSLVSGQGSEAFF
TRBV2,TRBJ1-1,CASPAGTEAFF
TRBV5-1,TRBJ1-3,CASSLVGVRGGNTIYF
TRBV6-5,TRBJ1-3,CASSRGHRNTIYF
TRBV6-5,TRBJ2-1,CASSYSSTSGWDEQFF
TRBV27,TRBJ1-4,CASGRGSGNEKLFF
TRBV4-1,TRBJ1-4,CASSQVGRGSAEKLFF
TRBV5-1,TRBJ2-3,CASSSGRGGPPHTDTQYF
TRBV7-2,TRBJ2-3,CASSFGGGNTDTQYF
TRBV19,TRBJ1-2,CASRSGVGYTF
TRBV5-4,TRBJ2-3,CASSSLQGADTQYF
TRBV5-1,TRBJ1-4,CASSRDRAATNEKLFF
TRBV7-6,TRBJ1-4,CASTTGQGEKLFF
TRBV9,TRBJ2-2,CASSVVAGGPGTGELFF
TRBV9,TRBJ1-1,CASSVVEVNTEAFF
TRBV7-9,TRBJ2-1,CASSPATSASYNEQFF
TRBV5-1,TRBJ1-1,CASSLDRGEGLF
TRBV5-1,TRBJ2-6,CASSFLGANVLTF
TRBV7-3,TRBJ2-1,CASSSRRSSYNEQFF
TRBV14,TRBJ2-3,CASKIGGTDTQYF
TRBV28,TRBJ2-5,CASSLSTREGYRKTQYF
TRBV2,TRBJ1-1,CASIRTGNMNTEAFF
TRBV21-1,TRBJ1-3,CASTLQSSGNTIYF
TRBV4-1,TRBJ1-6,CASSRPEVNSPLHF
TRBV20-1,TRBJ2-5,CSGQFQETQYF
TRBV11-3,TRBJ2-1,CASSVNMDNEQFF
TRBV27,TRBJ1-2,CASSLSRDGQGNYGYTF
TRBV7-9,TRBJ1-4,CASSLQGLNAPNEKLFF
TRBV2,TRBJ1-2,CASSDAGGDGYTF
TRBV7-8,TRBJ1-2,CASSTPGRGYTF